The subject of this entry is one T cell receptor (beta chain). The authors' processing: Amplification with reference gene primers provided the estimates of nucleated cell counts. The method was immunoSEQ multiplex PCR; TCRdb's version includes in-frame clones alone and lacks a portion of them. Clone size and the V and J calls come from that table; the DNA yielded D and trimming. The sample consists of over 95,000 clones, 80% to 85% of them appearing once. This entry comes from a study of blood T cell repertoires in COVID-19. Study details: Samples of COVID-19 (acute and convalescent) were obtained from the United States, Italy and Spain. T cells, B-cell-depleted T cells, or PBMCs provided the cDNA or gDNA that served as material.

The germline V gene encodes CDR1 MNHEY and CDR2 SVGEGT. This CDR3 comprises 17 residues. Germline trimming cut 6 bases from V and 3 bases from J; bases unmatched to any gene: 9. This TCR was sampled from a man aged 65 to 85 with active or convalescent COVID-19. The chain couples TRBV6-2 or TRBV6-3 to TRBJ2-7; 15 nucleotides match TRBD2. Source material: peripheral blood. The CDR3 reads CASSPPKGLAGGYEQYF. The CDR3 region has the DNA TGTGCCAGCAGCCCCCCTAAGGGACTAGCGGGGGGCTACGAGCAGTACTTC.